This paragraph covers one T cell receptor (beta chain) sequence. These data belong to a study of T cells expressing NK-cell markers. TCRdb reprocessed the 5' RACE reads, with one entry per CDR3 protein and no DNA. The sample yields about 460,000 distinct CDR3 sequences, of which the top ten take up about 1.5%. Germline assignment: CDR1 LGHDT and CDR2 YNNKEL (reference sequence). This CDR3 contains 15 residues. The J gene is TRBJ2-6, the V gene TRBV3-1; TCRdb gives TRBD1 as the D gene, but with no DNA this cannot be confirmed. The sample was blood T cells: a sorted CD56 or NKG2C T cell subset, CD4+ or CD8+ T cells, or bulk PBMC T cells (not recorded which). This TCR was sampled from a woman in her forties or fifties in good health. The CDR3 spells CASSIRGRGANVLTF.